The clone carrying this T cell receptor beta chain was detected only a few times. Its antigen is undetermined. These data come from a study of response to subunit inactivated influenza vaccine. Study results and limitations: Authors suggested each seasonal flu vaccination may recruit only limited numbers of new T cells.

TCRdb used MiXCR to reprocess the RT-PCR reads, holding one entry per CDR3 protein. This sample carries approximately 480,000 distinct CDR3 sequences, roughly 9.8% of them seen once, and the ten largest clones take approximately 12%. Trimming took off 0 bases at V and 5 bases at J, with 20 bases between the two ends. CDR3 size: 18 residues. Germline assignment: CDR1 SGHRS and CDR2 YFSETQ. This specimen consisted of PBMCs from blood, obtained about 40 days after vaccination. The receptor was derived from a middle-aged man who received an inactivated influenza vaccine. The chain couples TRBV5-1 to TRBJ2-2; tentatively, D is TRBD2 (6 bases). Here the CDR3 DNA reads TGCGCCAGCAGCTTGGGATGGCAGGGAGGATTCGTAACCGGGGAGCTGTTTTTT. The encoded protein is CASSLGWQGGFVTGELFF.